In its sample, the clone carrying this T cell receptor (beta chain) was seen a few times. The source of the sample is a study of T cell responses to AZD1222 COVID-19 vaccine. The CDR3 totals 15 residues. Between the trimmed V and J ends, which lost 6 bases and 0 bases, there was a span of 15 bases. Germline CDR1 reads LGHNA; CDR2 reads YSLEER. Only in-frame clones appear in the TCRdb table, and some are missing; sequencing was by immunoSEQ multiplex PCR. The sample records about 180,000 clones, about 93% being singletons. The V call is TRBV4-3, the J call TRBJ2-7, with D tentatively TRBD2 (6 bases). This clonotype was obtained from an adult who received the MenACWY meningococcal vaccine as a control. The starting material was peripheral blood, obtained 28 days after the second dose of the MenACWY control vaccine. CDR3 DNA: TGCGCCAGCAGTCCGAGGGTCGGGAGCTCCTACGAGCAGTACTTC. This gives the protein CASSPRVGSSYEQYF.